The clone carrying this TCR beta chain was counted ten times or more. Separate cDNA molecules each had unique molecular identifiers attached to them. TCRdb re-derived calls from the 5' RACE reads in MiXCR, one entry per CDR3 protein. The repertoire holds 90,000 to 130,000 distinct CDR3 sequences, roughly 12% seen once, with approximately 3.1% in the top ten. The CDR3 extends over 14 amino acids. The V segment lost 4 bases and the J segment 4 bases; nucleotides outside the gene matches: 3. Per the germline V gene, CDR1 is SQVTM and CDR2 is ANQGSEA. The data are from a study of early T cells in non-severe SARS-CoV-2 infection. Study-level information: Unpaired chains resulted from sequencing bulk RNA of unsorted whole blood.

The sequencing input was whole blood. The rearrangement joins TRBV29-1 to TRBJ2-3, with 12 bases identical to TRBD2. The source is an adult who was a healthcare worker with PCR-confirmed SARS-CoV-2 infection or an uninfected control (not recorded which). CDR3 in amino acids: CSVVPSGRADTQYF. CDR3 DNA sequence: TGCAGCGTTGTCCCTAGCGGGAGGGCAGATACGCAGTATTTT.